These 25 T cell receptor beta chains came from one sample sequenced in a study of blood T cell repertoires in COVID-19. Sequencing used immunoSEQ multiplex PCR; TCRdb keeps in-frame clones, though not all of them. There are 99,000 or so clones in the sample; about 89% occur only once, and 15% lies in the top ten. Sequencing was performed on peripheral blood. All receptors come from a man aged 45 to 65 with acute or convalescent COVID-19.

The chain joins TRBV6-1 to TRBJ1-1; 9 nucleotides match TRBD1. The CDR3 covers 14 residues. The trim removed 2 bases at V and 7 bases at J, leaving 5 bases unmatched. Germline values: CDR1 MNHNS, CDR2 SASEGT. This chain's CDR3 is CASSERTGAIEAFF. The CDR3 nucleotides read TGTGCCAGCAGTGAAAGGACAGGGGCCATTGAAGCTTTCTTT.

The chain is built from TRBV27 and TRBJ1-5; tentative D call: TRBD1 (6 bases). V lost 2 bases, J lost 5 bases, and 10 bases lay in between. Germline CDR1 and CDR2: MNHEY and SMNVEV (reference sequence). The CDR3 length is 14 residues. The CDR3 spells CASSLTRGDQPQHF. CDR3 bases: TGTGCCAGCAGTTTAACCAGGGGCGATCAGCCCCAGCATTTT.

V is TRBV28 and J is TRBJ2-1, with a possible D match to TRBD2 (6 bases). CDR1 is MDHEN, CDR2 SYDVKM, per germline. Between the trimmed V and J ends, which lost 10 bases and 3 bases, there was a span of 13 bases. This CDR3 spans 13 amino acids. DNA for the CDR3: TGTGCCACCCGGGGGAGAGGCTACAATGAGCAGTTCTTC. Its protein product is CATRGRGYNEQFF.

The chain links TRBV6-5 to TRBJ1-1; weak D call: TRBD1 (6 bases). V lost 5 bases to trimming and J lost 7 bases, with 17 bases between them. The CDR3 spans 14 residues. From germline, CDR1 is MNHEY and CDR2 SVGAGI. CDR3 sequence reads: CASSRDIKMGEAFF. The CDR3, as DNA: TGTGCCAGCAGTCGGGACATCAAGATGGGTGAAGCTTTCTTT.

J is TRBJ2-5 and V is TRBV24-1; TRBD2 is a possible D gene (6 bases). This CDR3 comprises 15 residues. V dropped 4 bases and J dropped 4 bases, with 15 bases sitting between them. Germline-derived CDR1 and CDR2 are KGHDR and SFDVKD. The CDR3 loop reads CATSDGTGARETQYF. As DNA, the CDR3 is TGTGCCACCAGTGACGGGACGGGAGCACGAGAGACCCAGTACTTC.

The chain employs TRBV7-9 and TRBJ1-4; 10 nucleotides align to TRBD1. Germline CDR1 SEHNR, CDR2 FQNEAQ (reference sequence). The trim removed 3 bases at V and 6 bases at J, leaving 1 base unmatched. CDR3 length: 14 amino acids. Here the CDR3 reads CASSLTGGDEKLFF. CDR3 nucleotide sequence: TGTGCCAGCAGCTTGACAGGGGGCGATGAAAAACTGTTTTTT.

The J gene is TRBJ2-7, the V gene TRBV15, with 10 bases lining up with TRBD2. The ends lost 1 base at V and 3 bases at J; junction bases unmatched: 0. CDR1 and CDR2 from the germline V gene are LNHNV and YYDKDF (reference sequence). This CDR3 has 14 residues. The CDR3 DNA follows: TGTGCCACCAGCAGAGGGACTAGCGGCTACGAGCAGTACTTC. This sequence encodes CATSRGTSGYEQYF. Complete variable domain (other parts from reference TRBV15 and TRBJ2-7): DAMVIQNPRYQVTQFGKPVTLSCSQTLNHNVMYWYQQKSSQAPKLLFHYYDKDFNNEADTPDNFQSRRPNTSFCFLDIRSPGLGDTAMYLCATSRGTSGYEQYFGPGTRLTVT.

The chain is built from TRBV5-6 and TRBJ2-7; 8 nucleotides match TRBD2. The CDR3 consists of 14 residues. The V segment lost 7 bases and the J segment 6 bases; nucleotides outside the gene matches: 12. The germline V gene encodes CDR1 SGHDT and CDR2 YYEEEE. The CDR3 protein is CASGGLAGLGEQYF. As DNA, the CDR3 is TGTGCCAGCGGGGGCCTAGCGGGTTTGGGCGAGCAGTACTTC.

The chain links TRBV6-5 to TRBJ2-3; 7 nucleotides line up with TRBD1. CDR3 length equals 15 residues. Germline V CDR1 and CDR2: MNHEY, SVGAGI. V lost 4 bases, J lost 4 bases, and 8 bases stayed unmatched. CDR3 loop: CASSLTQGPADTQYF. The CDR3 DNA reads TGTGCCAGCAGTTTGACACAGGGGCCCGCAGATACGCAGTATTTT.

This clone appeared a single time. The chain has TRBV6-5 and TRBJ2-5; the D is unclear. Germline V gene lookup returns CDR1 MNHEY and CDR2 SVGAGI. V lost 4 bases and J lost 5, with 2 bases in between. The CDR3 extends over 10 amino acids. The CDR3 coding sequence is TGTGCCAGCAGTTCTGAGACCCAGTACTTC. As protein: CASSSETQYF.

The chain uses TRBV6-2 or TRBV6-3 and TRBJ2-7, with TRBD1 matching 7 bases. Looked up from germline, CDR1 is MNHEY and CDR2 is SVGEGT. The CDR3 loop spans 16 amino acids. V lost 0 bases to trimming and J lost 5 bases; unmatched junction nucleotides: 10. CDR3 sequence reads: CASSYSLTGKMDEQYF. CDR3 DNA: TGTGCCAGCAGTTACTCGCTGACAGGGAAAATGGACGAGCAGTACTTC.

The V and J genes are TRBV19 and TRBJ2-7, with 13 bases matching TRBD2. CDR3 length: 14 residues. The ends lost 7 bases at V and 6 bases at J; junction bases unmatched: 6. Per germline, CDR1 LNHDA and CDR2 SQIVND (reference sequence). CDR3 region: CASKRTSGGSEQYF. CDR3 nucleotide sequence: TGTGCCAGTAAAAGGACTAGCGGGGGCTCCGAGCAGTACTTC.

The genes are TRBV9 and TRBJ2-1, with TRBD2 as a possible D gene (5 bases). Trimming pared 0 bases from V and 1 base from J, leaving 5 bases between. From germline, CDR1 is SGDLS and CDR2 YYNGEE. The CDR3 consists of 14 residues. Here the CDR3 DNA reads TGTGCCAGCAGCGTAGGCGGGTCCTACAATGAGCAGTTCTTC. It encodes CASSVGGSYNEQFF.

CDR3: CASSLAGDGYTF. The CDR3 bases are TGTGCCAGCTCACTGGCGGGCGATGGCTACACCTTC. The rearrangement links TRBV18 to TRBJ1-2; D gene ambiguous. Germline loops: CDR1 KGHSH, CDR2 LQKENI. V dropped 4 bases and J dropped 6 bases, with 9 bases sitting between them. CDR3 length: 12 residues. The entire variable domain, with the rest obtained from reference TRBV18 and TRBJ1-2, is as follows: NAGVMQNPRHLVRRRGQEARLRCSPMKGHSHVYWYRQLPEEGLKFMVYLQKENIIDESGMPKERFSAEFPKEGPSILRIQQVVRGDSAAYFCASSLAGDGYTFGSGTRLTVV.

This clone was detected only once. V usage is TRBV28 and J usage is TRBJ1-6, with no clear D. This CDR3 contains 14 residues. Germline V gives CDR1 MDHEN, CDR2 SYDVKM. V gave up 5 bases and J gave up 7 bases, with 12 bases separating them. The CDR3 region has the DNA TGTGCCAGCAGTACGGAGGCAACCAATTCACCCCTCCACTTT. Residues: CASSTEATNSPLHF.

The chain couples TRBV30 to TRBJ1-4; no definite D call. The CDR3 length is 13 residues. Germline V CDR1 and CDR2: GTSNPN, SVGIG (reference sequence). V gave up 8 bases and J gave up 2 bases, with 12 bases separating them. Here the CDR3 DNA reads TGTGCCGGACGGGGTGGGACTAATGAAAAACTGTTTTTT. Protein: CAGRGGTNEKLFF.

The chain uses TRBV5-1 and TRBJ2-5; TRBD1 aligns across 9 bases. The CDR3 has 17 residues. The ends lost 4 bases at V and 4 bases at J; junction bases unmatched: 14. Germline-derived CDR1 and CDR2 are SGHRS and YFSETQ. CDR3 sequence reads: CASSRTSGTGWGETQYF. CDR3 sequence (DNA): TGCGCCAGCAGCCGGACCTCCGGGACAGGGTGGGGAGAGACCCAGTACTTC.

This clone turned up a few times. The chain combines TRBV11-2 with TRBJ1-1; D possibly corresponds to TRBD1 (5 bases). V was shortened by 3 bases and J by 8 bases, with 13 bases between the two germline ends. Germline V CDR1 and CDR2: SGHAT, FQNNGV. This CDR3 has 13 residues. CDR3 sequence reads: CASSLPTQGEAFF. CDR3 coding DNA: TGTGCCAGCAGCTTGCCCACCCAGGGAGAAGCTTTCTTT. The full variable domain, completed using reference TRBV11-2 and TRBJ1-1, is EAGVAQSPRYKIIEKRQSVAFWCNPISGHATLYWYQQILGQGPKLLIQFQNNGVVDDSQLPKDRFSAERLKGVDSTLKIQPAKLEDSAVYLCASSLPTQGEAFFGQGTRLTVV.

The V and J genes are TRBV28 and TRBJ2-1; the D gene is possibly TRBD2 (5 bases). V shed 5 bases and J shed 6 bases, with 11 bases lying between them. Germline V CDR1 and CDR2: MDHEN, SYDVKM. The CDR3 extends over 13 amino acids. CDR3 DNA sequence: TGTGCCAGCAGTATCCTAGCCATCAATGAGCAGTTCTTC. This encodes CASSILAINEQFF. The entire variable domain, with the rest obtained from reference TRBV28 and TRBJ2-1, is as follows: DVKVTQSSRYLVKRTGEKVFLECVQDMDHENMFWYRQDPGLGLRLIYFSYDVKMKEKGDIPEGYSVSREKKERFSLILESASTNQTSMYLCASSILAINEQFFGPGTRLTVL.

Regarding this clone: One end of the junction is discordant with germline, which a read error may explain. The V gene is TRBV29-1, the J gene TRBJ1-2; a weak D match, TRBD1 (6 bases). Germline V gene data show CDR1 as SQVTM and CDR2 as ANQGSEA. This CDR3 contains 13 residues. CDR3 bases: TGCAGCTTTGAGGGGGGGGATAACTATGGCTACACCTTC. Its protein product is CSFEGGDNYGYTF.

The rearrangement uses TRBV7-2 and TRBJ2-3, with TRBD1 matching over 7 bases. The germline CDR1 and CDR2 sequences are SGHTA and FQGNSA. V lost 6 bases to trimming and J lost 2 bases; unmatched junction nucleotides: 11. This CDR3 region has 16 residues. CDR3 region: CASSKLRQGPTDTQYF. The DNA for the CDR3 is TGTGCCAGCAGTAAATTACGACAGGGTCCCACAGATACGCAGTATTTT.

This clone came up a few times. This chain connects TRBV24-1 to TRBJ2-1, with D possibly TRBD2 on 7 matching bases. V gave up 10 bases and J gave up 4 bases, with 22 bases separating them. Germline CDR1 and CDR2: KGHDR and SFDVKD. The CDR3 has 16 amino acids. CDR3 in amino acids: CATSPSGRGGYNEQFF. CDR3 in DNA: TGTGCCACTTCACCTAGCGGAAGGGGGGGGTACAATGAGCAGTTCTTC.

The V gene is TRBV2, the J gene TRBJ2-4, with TRBD1 identical over 7 bases. Losses at the gene ends were 8 bases for V and 0 bases for J; bases not matched to a gene: 7. The CDR3 is made up of 15 amino acids. Germline CDR1 reads SNHLY; CDR2 reads FYNNEI. The CDR3 sequence: CASEGQSLAKNIQYF. CDR3 bases: TGTGCCAGCGAGGGACAGTCGCTAGCCAAAAACATTCAGTACTTC.

This sequence joins TRBV11-2 and TRBJ2-2; a possible D gene is TRBD1 (5 bases). From germline, CDR1 is SGHAT and CDR2 FQNNGV. The V and J ends lost 5 bases and 0 bases respectively, with 13 bases between them. The CDR3 has 16 residues. CDR3 region: CASSPLGLANTGELFF. Written as DNA, the CDR3 is TGTGCCAGCAGCCCATTGGGGCTGGCGAACACCGGGGAGCTGTTTTTT.

This chain connects TRBV18 to TRBJ1-3, with TRBD1 identical over 7 bases. Germline lookup yields CDR1 KGHSH and CDR2 LQKENI. CDR3 length: 15 amino acids. The V gene end was trimmed by 3 bases and the J gene end by 0 bases; junction bases not matched to a gene: 2. The CDR3 loop reads CASSPGQSSGNTIYF. CDR3 sequence (DNA): TGTGCCAGCTCACCGGGACAGTCCTCTGGAAACACCATATATTTT.